This T cell receptor (beta chain) comes out of a study of regulatory T cells in long-lasting Graves disease. General study points: There was favoring of TRBV28, TRBJ1-2 and TRBJ2-5 in persistent disease. With a small sample size, accuracy may have been reduced. TCR diversity was lower in persistent than newly diagnosed Graves' disease.

Germline V gene lookup returns CDR1 DFQATT and CDR2 SNEGSKA (reference sequence). The V segment lost 5 bases and the J segment 3 bases; nucleotides outside the gene matches: 4. The length of the CDR3 is 12 residues. Researchers made TCR beta libraries by using iRepertoire HTBI primers and running Arm-PCR on CDR3 regions. TCRdb used MiXCR to reprocess the multiplex PCR reads, holding one entry per CDR3 protein. The table shows over 300,000 distinct CDR3 sequences, with roughly 15% occurring only once. Time point reported: newly diagnosed GD, antithyroid drugs for less than 3 months. From PBMCs, RNA was extracted and then used to make the TCR library. To note about this clonotype: Its antigen is not identified.

This chain uses TRBV20-1 with TRBJ2-7, with 7 nucleotides matching TRBD1. Material: peripheral blood mononuclear cells (PBMCs), obtained at new diagnosis, from a patient treated with antithyroid drugs. The clonotype was recovered from a female donor with Graves disease. The CDR3 protein is CSALRQGYEQYF. For the CDR3, the DNA is TGCAGTGCTCTTCGACAGGGCTACGAGCAGTACTTC.